This TCR beta chain was retrieved from a study of T-cell reconstitution after alpha-beta-depleted transplantation in children. Library preparation (for TCRbeta) was performed with unique molecular identifiers. TCRdb fed the PCR reads into MiXCR, producing one record per CDR3 protein. The profile covers around 600,000 distinct CDR3 sequences, with under 30% appearing a single time and 12% to 15% taken by the ten largest. With 2 bases removed from V and 0 bases from J, the gap between germline ends came to 3 bases. CDR3 length: 12 residues. Germline V gene data show CDR1 as DFQATT and CDR2 as SNEGSKA (reference sequence). This clonotype showed up many times.

The source of this sequence is a boy under two years old who had a stem cell transplant for acute myeloid leukemia, so the T cells may come from the graft donor. The input for sequencing was PBMCs, mostly from graft donor cells, taken 360 days after TCRalphabeta/CD19-depleted stem cell transplant. The chain couples TRBV20-1 to TRBJ2-3; D is uncertain. The DNA of the CDR3 is TGCAGTGCTAGACTAAGCACAGATACGCAGTATTTT. It encodes CSARLSTDTQYF.